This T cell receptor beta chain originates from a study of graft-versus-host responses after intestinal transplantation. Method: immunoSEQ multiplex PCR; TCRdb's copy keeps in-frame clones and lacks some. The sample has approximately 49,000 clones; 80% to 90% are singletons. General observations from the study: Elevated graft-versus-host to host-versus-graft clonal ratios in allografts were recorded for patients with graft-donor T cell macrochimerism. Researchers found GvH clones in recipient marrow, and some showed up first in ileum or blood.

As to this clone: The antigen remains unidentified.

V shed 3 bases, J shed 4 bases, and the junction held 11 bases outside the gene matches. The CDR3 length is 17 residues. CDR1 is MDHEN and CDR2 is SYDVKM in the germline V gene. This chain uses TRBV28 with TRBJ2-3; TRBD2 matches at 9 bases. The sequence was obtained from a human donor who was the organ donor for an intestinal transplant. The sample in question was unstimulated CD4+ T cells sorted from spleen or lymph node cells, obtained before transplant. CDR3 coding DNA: TGTGCCAGCAGTTTCCCCTTCGCGGGAGGGCCCTCAGATACGCAGTATTTT. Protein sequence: CASSFPFAGGPSDTQYF.